Presented here are 15 T cell receptor beta chains from one specimen sequenced in a study of T cell repertoires in cytomegalovirus infection (dated by TCRdb to the late 2010s). Their antigen targets remain unknown. This specimen's treatment or condition label, interpreted: in vitro stimulation with specific CMV peptide epitopes to enrich CMV-specific T cells. Instrument on record: Illumina HiSeq 1500. The public reads were run again by TCRdb, first through fastp at Q25 and then through MiXCR, and only productive beta chains were kept. One record per CDR3 amino acid sequence lists the most common genes and DNA. A total of around 430,000 distinct CDR3 sequences appear in this sample, roughly 43% of them only once. The leading ten clones occupy approximately 40% of the sample. The sequencing here drew on cultured PBMCs, taken from culture after CMV antigen stimulation. Receptor source: a human donor in good health (CMV status not recorded). Some clones in this sample may be carry-over from other donors' samples.

Only a few counts were recorded for this clonotype. The chain joins TRBV7-2 to TRBJ2-3; no reliable D call. This CDR3 spans 18 amino acids. From germline, CDR1 is SGHTA and CDR2 FQGNSA. The V and J ends lost 7 bases and 2 bases respectively, with 25 bases between them. For the CDR3, the DNA is TGTGCCAGCACTTTAGTCGGAAATGCACGACTCCCCACAGATACGCAGTATTTT. This translates into CASTLVGNARLPTDTQYF.

The chain is built from TRBV7-8 and TRBJ2-2; either TRBD1 or TRBD2 may supply D (5 bases each). The CDR3 is 16 amino acids. From germline, CDR1 is SGHVS and CDR2 FQNEAQ. Trimming left V 5 bases short and J 4 bases short, with 17 bases between. The CDR3 coding sequence is TGTGCCAGCAGCCCCCTTTCTGGGACGCTCACCGGGGAGCTGTTTTTT. Its protein is CASSPLSGTLTGELFF.

The V call is TRBV5-1, the J call TRBJ2-1; perhaps D is TRBD1 or TRBD2 (5 bases each). CDR1 and CDR2 (germline): SGHRS, YFSETQ. V lost 7 bases and J lost 4, with 18 bases in between. This CDR3 comprises 15 residues. The CDR3: CASVPDRRDYNEQFF. The DNA for the CDR3 is TGCGCCAGCGTTCCCGACAGACGGGATTACAATGAGCAGTTCTTC.

This clonotype was found once. This rearrangement joins TRBV6-5 to TRBJ2-5; 7 bases agree with TRBD1. The CDR3 sequence is 14 residues long. Per germline, CDR1 MNHEY and CDR2 SVGAGI. J was trimmed by 0 bases and V by 3 bases; bases with no gene match: 1. The CDR3 DNA sequence: TGTGCCAGCAGTTATGGGACAGACCAAGAGACCCAGTACTTC. Amino acid sequence: CASSYGTDQETQYF.

The chain recombines TRBV20-1 with TRBJ1-1, with D unclear. Germline V gene lookup returns CDR1 DFQATT and CDR2 SNEGSKA (reference sequence). The V end was cut by 0 bases, the J end by 1 base, with 6 bases between. CDR3 size: 13 residues. CDR3 amino acids: CSARDAENTEAFF. The CDR3 region has the DNA TGCAGTGCTAGAGATGCGGAGAACACTGAAGCTTTCTTT.

The chain joins TRBV6-1 to TRBJ2-1; the match to TRBD2 covers 12 bases. Germline CDR1 MNHNS, CDR2 SASEGT. The CDR3 has 14 residues. V lost 5 bases and J lost 10; bases outside the gene matches: 6. The CDR3 reads CASSLAGGLEEQFF. CDR3 coding DNA: TGTGCCAGCAGTCTAGCGGGGGGGTTGGAAGAGCAGTTCTTC.

The chain couples TRBV2 to TRBJ2-1; D gene unclear. The CDR3 is 11 residues long. Trimming shortened V by 0 bases and J by 13 bases, and 7 bases separated the two germline ends. The germline CDR1 and CDR2 sequences are SNHLY and FYNNEI. The CDR3 loop reads CASSEAGSQFF. In nucleotides, the CDR3 is TGTGCCAGCAGTGAAGCGGGCTCCCAGTTCTTC.

The chain has TRBV7-2 and TRBJ2-7; tentatively, D is TRBD1 (6 bases). This CDR3 comprises 15 residues. CDR1 and CDR2 (germline): SGHTA, FQGNSA. Between the trimmed V and J ends, which lost 4 bases and 4 bases, there was a span of 17 bases. CDR3 residues: CASSYHGTSSYEQYF. In DNA form, the CDR3 reads TGTGCCAGCAGCTACCACGGGACATCGAGTTACGAGCAGTACTTC.

V is TRBV12-3 or TRBV12-4 and J is TRBJ1-5; 7 bases fit TRBD1. V shed 6 bases, J shed 3 bases, and the junction held 5 bases outside the gene matches. The CDR3 spans 14 residues. CDR3 loop: CASRFGTVNQPQHF. The CDR3 DNA reads TGTGCCAGCAGATTTGGGACAGTCAATCAGCCCCAGCATTTT.

The chain couples TRBV6-2 or TRBV6-3 to TRBJ2-1; 9 positions match TRBD1. The CDR3 runs to 13 residues. Losses at the gene ends were 10 bases for V and 5 bases for J; bases not matched to a gene: 6. CDR1 and CDR2 from the germline V gene are MNHEY and SVGEGT. DNA of the CDR3: TGTGCCACAGGACAGGGGATTAACAATGAGCAGTTCTTC. Protein product: CATGQGINNEQFF.

The chain joins TRBV7-9 to TRBJ1-5; TRBD1 matches 9 bases. The germline CDR1 and CDR2 sequences are SEHNR and FQNEAQ (reference sequence). The J segment lost 5 bases and the V segment lost 4 bases, leaving 9 bases of the junction unmatched. The CDR3 is 16 amino acids. CDR3 in amino acids: CASSSIQGAWDQPQHF. CDR3 DNA: TGTGCCAGCAGCTCAATACAGGGGGCGTGGGATCAGCCCCAGCATTTT. Based on the CDR3 plus reference TRBV7-9 and TRBJ1-5, the full variable domain is DTGVSQNPRHKITKRGQNVTFRCDPISEHNRLYWYRQTLGQGPEFLTYFQNEAQLEKSRLLSDRFSAERPKGSFSTLEIQRTEQGDSAMYLCASSSIQGAWDQPQHFGDGTRLSIL.

The J gene is TRBJ1-1, the V gene TRBV5-1, with D perhaps matching TRBD1 (6 bases). Looked up from germline, CDR1 is SGHRS and CDR2 is YFSETQ. V was shortened by 5 bases and J by 4 bases, with 15 bases between the two germline ends. This CDR3 contains 14 residues. The CDR3 is CASSTGGGSTEAFF. DNA of the CDR3: TGCGCCAGCAGTACCGGAGGGGGTAGCACTGAAGCTTTCTTT.

This clonotype was seen only a few times. This rearrangement joins TRBV7-8 to TRBJ2-1, with TRBD1 identical over 10 bases. The CDR3 consists of 15 residues. The germline V gene encodes CDR1 SGHVS and CDR2 FQNEAQ. V shed 0 bases and J 4 bases; nucleotides not matched to a gene: 0. The CDR3 sequence is CASSLAGQGYNEQFF. The CDR3 DNA reads TGTGCCAGCAGCTTAGCGGGACAGGGGTACAATGAGCAGTTCTTC.

There are a few counts of this clonotype. The gene calls are TRBV11-2 and TRBJ1-1; no firm D call. V was trimmed by 3 bases and J by 2 bases, leaving 10 bases between them. CDR3 size: 14 residues. Per the germline V gene, CDR1 is SGHAT and CDR2 is FQNNGV. This chain's CDR3 is CASSLTAVNTEAFF. CDR3 DNA sequence: TGTGCCAGCAGCTTGACCGCCGTAAACACTGAAGCTTTCTTT. Filled out from reference TRBV11-2 and TRBJ1-1, the complete variable domain reads EAGVAQSPRYKIIEKRQSVAFWCNPISGHATLYWYQQILGQGPKLLIQFQNNGVVDDSQLPKDRFSAERLKGVDSTLKIQPAKLEDSAVYLCASSLTAVNTEAFFGQGTRLTVV.

The rearrangement links TRBV18 to TRBJ2-4, with D maybe TRBD2 (5 bases). Per germline, CDR1 KGHSH and CDR2 LQKENI. The length of the CDR3 is 16 residues. The germline V and J ends were trimmed by 3 bases and 0 bases, with 12 bases remaining between them. The CDR3 spells CASSPRGSLAKNIQYF. CDR3 nucleotide sequence: TGTGCCAGCTCACCGCGCGGGTCCCTAGCCAAAAACATTCAGTACTTC.